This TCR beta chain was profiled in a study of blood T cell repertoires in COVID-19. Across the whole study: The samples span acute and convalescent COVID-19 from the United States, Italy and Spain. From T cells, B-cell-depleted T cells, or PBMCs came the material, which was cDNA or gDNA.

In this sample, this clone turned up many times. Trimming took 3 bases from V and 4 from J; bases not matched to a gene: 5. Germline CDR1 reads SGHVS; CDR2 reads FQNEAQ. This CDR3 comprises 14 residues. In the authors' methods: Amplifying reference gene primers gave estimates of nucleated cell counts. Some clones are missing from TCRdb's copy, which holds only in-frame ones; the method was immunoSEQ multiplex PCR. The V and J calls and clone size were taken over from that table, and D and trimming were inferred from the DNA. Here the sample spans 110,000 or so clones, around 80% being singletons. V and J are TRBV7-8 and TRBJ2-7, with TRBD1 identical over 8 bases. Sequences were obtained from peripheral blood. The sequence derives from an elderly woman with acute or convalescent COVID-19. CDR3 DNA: TGTGCCAGCAGCTTGGGACAGGACTTTTACGAGCAGTACTTC. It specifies CASSLGQDFYEQYF.